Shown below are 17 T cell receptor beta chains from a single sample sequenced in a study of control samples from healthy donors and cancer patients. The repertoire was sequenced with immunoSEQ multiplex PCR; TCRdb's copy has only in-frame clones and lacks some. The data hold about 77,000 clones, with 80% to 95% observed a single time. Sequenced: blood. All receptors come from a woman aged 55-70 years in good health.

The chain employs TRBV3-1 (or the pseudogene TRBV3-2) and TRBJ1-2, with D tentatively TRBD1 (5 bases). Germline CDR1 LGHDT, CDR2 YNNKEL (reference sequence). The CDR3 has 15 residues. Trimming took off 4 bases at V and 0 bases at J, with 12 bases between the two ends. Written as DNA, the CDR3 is TGTGCCAGCAGCCCCAGGGAAAAGACTAACTATGGCTACACCTTC. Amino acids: CASSPREKTNYGYTF.

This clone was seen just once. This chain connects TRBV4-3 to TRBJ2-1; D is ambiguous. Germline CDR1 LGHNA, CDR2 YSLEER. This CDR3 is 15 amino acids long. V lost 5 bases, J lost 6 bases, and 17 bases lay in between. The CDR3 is CASSRARSLGNEQFF. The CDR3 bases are TGCGCCAGCAGCAGAGCTAGAAGTTTGGGCAATGAGCAGTTCTTC.

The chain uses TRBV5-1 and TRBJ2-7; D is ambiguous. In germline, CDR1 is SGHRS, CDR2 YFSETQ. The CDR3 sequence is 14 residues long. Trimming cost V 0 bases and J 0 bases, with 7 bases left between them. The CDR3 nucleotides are TGCGCCAGCAGCTTGGCCGCGCCCTCCTACGAGCAGTACTTC. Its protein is CASSLAAPSYEQYF.

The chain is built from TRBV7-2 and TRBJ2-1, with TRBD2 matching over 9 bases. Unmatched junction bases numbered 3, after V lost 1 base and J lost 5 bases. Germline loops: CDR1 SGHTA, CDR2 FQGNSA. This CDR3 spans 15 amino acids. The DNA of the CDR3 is TGTGCCAGCAGCTTAGATAGCGGGGGTCACAATGAGCAGTTCTTC. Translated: CASSLDSGGHNEQFF.

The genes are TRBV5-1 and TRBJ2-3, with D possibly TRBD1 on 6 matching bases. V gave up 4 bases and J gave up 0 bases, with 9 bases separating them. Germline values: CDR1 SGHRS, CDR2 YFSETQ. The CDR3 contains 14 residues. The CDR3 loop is CASSHGQSTDTQYF. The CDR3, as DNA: TGCGCCAGCAGCCATGGACAGAGCACAGATACGCAGTATTTT. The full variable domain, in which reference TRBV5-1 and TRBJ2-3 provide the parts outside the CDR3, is KAGVTQTPRYLIKTRGQQVTLSCSPISGHRSVSWYQQTPGQGLQFLFEYFSETQRNKGNFPGRFSGRQFSNSRSEMNVSTLELGDSALYLCASSHGQSTDTQYFGPGTRLTVL.

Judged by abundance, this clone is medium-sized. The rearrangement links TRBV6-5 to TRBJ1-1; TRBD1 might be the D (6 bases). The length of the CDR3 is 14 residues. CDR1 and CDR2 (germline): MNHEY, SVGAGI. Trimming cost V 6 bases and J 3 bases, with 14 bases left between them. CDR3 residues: CASSLAGVYTEAFF. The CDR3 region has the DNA TGTGCCAGCAGCCTAGCAGGGGTCTACACTGAAGCTTTCTTT.

DNA of the CDR3: TGTGCCAGCAGTGATAGGTATAGCAATCAGCCCCAGCATTTT. Amino acids: CASSDRYSNQPQHF. The chain joins TRBV2 to TRBJ1-5; unclear D gene. Germline loops: CDR1 SNHLY, CDR2 FYNNEI. The germline V and J ends were trimmed by 3 bases and 0 bases, with 6 bases remaining between them. The CDR3 totals 14 residues.

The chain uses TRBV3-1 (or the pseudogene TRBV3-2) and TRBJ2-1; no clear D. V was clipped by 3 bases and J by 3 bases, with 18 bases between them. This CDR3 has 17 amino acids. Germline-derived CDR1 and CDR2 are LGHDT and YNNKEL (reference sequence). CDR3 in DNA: TGTGCCAGCAGCCACCCACACTGGGCTTCTCACTACAATGAGCAGTTCTTC. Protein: CASSHPHWASHYNEQFF.

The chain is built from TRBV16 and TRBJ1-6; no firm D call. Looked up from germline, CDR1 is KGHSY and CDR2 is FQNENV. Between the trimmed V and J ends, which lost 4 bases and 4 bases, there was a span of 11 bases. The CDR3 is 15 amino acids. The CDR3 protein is CASSLNTPYNSPLHF. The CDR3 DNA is TGTGCCAGCAGCCTAAACACACCTTATAATTCACCCCTCCACTTT.

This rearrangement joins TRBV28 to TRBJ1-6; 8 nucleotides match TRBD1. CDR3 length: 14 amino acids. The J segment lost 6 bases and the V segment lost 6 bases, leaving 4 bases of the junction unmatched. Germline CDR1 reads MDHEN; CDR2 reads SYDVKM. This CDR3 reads CASSRGQGNSPLHF. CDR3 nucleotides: TGTGCCAGCAGCCGAGGACAGGGTAATTCACCCCTCCACTTT.

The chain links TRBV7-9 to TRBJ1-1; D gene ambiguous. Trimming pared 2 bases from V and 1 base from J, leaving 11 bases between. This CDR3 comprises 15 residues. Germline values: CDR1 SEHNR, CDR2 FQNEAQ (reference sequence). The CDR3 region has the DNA TGTGCCAGCAGCTTATGGGGAACAGCGAACACTGAAGCTTTCTTT. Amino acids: CASSLWGTANTEAFF.

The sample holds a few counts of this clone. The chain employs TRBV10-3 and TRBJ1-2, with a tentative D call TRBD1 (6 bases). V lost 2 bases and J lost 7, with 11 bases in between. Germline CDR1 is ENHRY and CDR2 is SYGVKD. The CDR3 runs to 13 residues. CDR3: CAISETGQSGYTF. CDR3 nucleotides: TGTGCCATCAGTGAGACCGGACAGAGTGGCTACACCTTC.

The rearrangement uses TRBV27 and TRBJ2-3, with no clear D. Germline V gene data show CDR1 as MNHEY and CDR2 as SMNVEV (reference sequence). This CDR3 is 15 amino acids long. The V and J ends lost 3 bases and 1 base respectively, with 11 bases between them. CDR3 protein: CASSFGLRGTDTQYF. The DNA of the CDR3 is TGTGCCAGCAGTTTCGGATTACGTGGCACAGATACGCAGTATTTT.

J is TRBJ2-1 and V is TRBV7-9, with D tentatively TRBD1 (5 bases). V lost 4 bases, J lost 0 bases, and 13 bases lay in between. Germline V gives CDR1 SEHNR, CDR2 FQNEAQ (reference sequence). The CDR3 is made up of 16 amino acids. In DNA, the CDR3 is TGTGCCAGCAGCTCCGAACAGGCGAGCTCCTACAATGAGCAGTTCTTC. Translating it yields CASSSEQASSYNEQFF.

The CDR3 bases are TGTGCCAGCGTTTCCCCCCCGGCCTACTCAGAAGCTTTCTTT. It yields the protein CASVSPPAYSEAFF. The V gene is TRBV28, the J gene TRBJ1-1; the D is unclear. V was cut by 8 bases and J by 8 bases, with 21 bases left in between. Germline V gives CDR1 MDHEN, CDR2 SYDVKM. The CDR3 is 14 amino acids.

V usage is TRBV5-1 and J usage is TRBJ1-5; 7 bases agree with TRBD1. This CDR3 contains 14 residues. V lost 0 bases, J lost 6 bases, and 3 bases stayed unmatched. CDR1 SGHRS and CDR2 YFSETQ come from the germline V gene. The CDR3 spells CASSLGQGGQPQHF. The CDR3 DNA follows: TGCGCCAGCAGCTTGGGACAGGGAGGTCAGCCCCAGCATTTT. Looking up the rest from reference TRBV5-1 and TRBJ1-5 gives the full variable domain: KAGVTQTPRYLIKTRGQQVTLSCSPISGHRSVSWYQQTPGQGLQFLFEYFSETQRNKGNFPGRFSGRQFSNSRSEMNVSTLELGDSALYLCASSLGQGGQPQHFGDGTRLSIL.

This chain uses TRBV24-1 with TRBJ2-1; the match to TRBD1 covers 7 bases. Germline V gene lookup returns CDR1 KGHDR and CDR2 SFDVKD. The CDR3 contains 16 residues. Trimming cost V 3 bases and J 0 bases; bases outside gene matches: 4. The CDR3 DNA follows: TGTGCCACCAGTGATCGACAGGGTAACTCCTACAATGAGCAGTTCTTC. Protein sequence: CATSDRQGNSYNEQFF.